This TCR beta chain was retrieved from a study of T cells after yellow fever vaccination. This CDR3 is built from 17 residues. From germline, CDR1 is MNHEY and CDR2 SVGAGI. V dropped 2 bases and J dropped 0; count of bases not matched to a gene: 0. TCRdb analysed the 5' RACE reads with MiXCR anew, one entry per CDR3 protein. The table includes some 350,000 distinct CDR3 sequences, around 6.4% detected once. This clonotype was counted only a few times. Sequencing used PBMCs, obtained 5 days after the yellow fever booster vaccination. This receptor was identified in a man aged 30 to 39 who received the YFV17D yellow fever vaccine. J is TRBJ2-6 and V is TRBV6-5; TRBD1 matches 11 bases. Here the CDR3 DNA reads TGTGCCAGCAGTTACGGGACAGGGGGCTCTGGGGCCAACGTCCTGACTTTC. Protein sequence: CASSYGTGGSGANVLTF.